The 24 T cell receptor beta chains in this list originate from one sample, sequenced in a study of blood T cell repertoires in COVID-19. Method: immunoSEQ multiplex PCR; TCRdb's copy keeps in-frame clones and lacks some. The sample includes about 480,000 clones, 89% of them seen just once. Sequencing was done on a sample of peripheral blood. The receptor set was obtained from a man between 18 and 29 years old with COVID-19, enrolled during active disease.

The chain employs TRBV6-5 and TRBJ2-1, with 9 bases identical to TRBD1. The CDR3 loop spans 15 amino acids. Germline CDR1 is MNHEY and CDR2 is SVGAGI. Trimming took 6 bases from V and 5 from J; bases not matched to a gene: 8. The CDR3 loop reads CASSPDRGKHNEQFF. The DNA for the CDR3 is TGTGCCAGCAGCCCCGACAGGGGGAAACACAATGAGCAGTTCTTC.

This sequence joins TRBV7-9 and TRBJ2-7; no definite D call. V was clipped by 4 bases and J by 5 bases, with 15 bases between them. This CDR3 is 14 amino acids long. Germline CDR1 and CDR2: SEHNR and FQNEAQ (reference sequence). CDR3 sequence reads: CASSSRVGSDEQYF. CDR3 sequence (DNA): TGTGCCAGCAGCTCGAGAGTCGGGTCCGACGAGCAGTACTTC.

The chain is built from TRBV2 and TRBJ2-1, with TRBD2 matching over 8 bases. The trim removed 2 bases at V and 6 bases at J, leaving 12 bases unmatched. Per the germline V gene, CDR1 is SNHLY and CDR2 is FYNNEI. CDR3 length: 17 residues. CDR3 in DNA: TGTGCCAGCAGTGAACAAAGGGTCGGGAGGGCCGGCAATGAGCAGTTCTTC. This sequence encodes CASSEQRVGRAGNEQFF.

The chain joins TRBV27 to TRBJ2-5, with 7 bases fitting TRBD1. The CDR3 loop spans 14 amino acids. Germline assignment: CDR1 MNHEY and CDR2 SMNVEV (reference sequence). V was clipped by 5 bases and J by 1 base; unmatched bases: 4. The CDR3: CASSRGTAQETQYF. CDR3 DNA: TGTGCCAGCAGTAGGGGGACAGCCCAAGAGACCCAGTACTTC.

This clone was seen once. This sequence joins TRBV4-2 and TRBJ2-5; D not certain. CDR3 length equals 13 residues. The V gene's germline CDR1 is LGHNA and CDR2 YNFKEQ. Trimming cost V 8 bases and J 4 bases, with 14 bases left between them. CDR3 loop: CASPSRMAETQYF. CDR3 in DNA: TGTGCCAGCCCTTCTAGGATGGCAGAGACCCAGTACTTC.

CDR3 in DNA: TGTGCCAGCAGCTCTCAGGACAGGGGATCCTACGAGCAGTACTTC. Translating gives CASSSQDRGSYEQYF. V is TRBV6-6 and J is TRBJ2-7, with 9 bases lining up with TRBD1. The ends lost 6 bases at V and 1 base at J; junction bases unmatched: 7. Per the germline V gene, CDR1 is MNHNY and CDR2 is SVGAGI (reference sequence). The CDR3 has 15 amino acids.

V gene TRBV5-4 combines with J gene TRBJ1-1; TRBD1 matches 9 bases. CDR1 and CDR2 (germline): SGHNT, YYREEE (reference sequence). The CDR3 covers 15 residues. V dropped 5 bases and J dropped 11; count of bases not matched to a gene: 16. The CDR3 DNA is TGTGCCAGCAGACCGACCGAACCGGGACAGGGCCTCGCTTTCTTT. Amino acid sequence: CASRPTEPGQGLAFF. Using reference TRBV5-4 and TRBJ1-1 for the parts outside the CDR3, the full variable domain is ETGVTQSPTHLIKTRGQQVTLRCSSQSGHNTVSWYQQALGQGPQFIFQYYREEENGRGNFPPRFSGLQFPNYSSELNVNALELDDSALYLCASRPTEPGQGLAFFGQGTRLTVV.

This sequence joins TRBV6-5 and TRBJ1-6; possibly TRBD1 for D (5 bases). The germline V gene encodes CDR1 MNHEY and CDR2 SVGAGI. V dropped 5 bases and J dropped 8 bases, with 10 bases sitting between them. This CDR3 region has 13 residues. The CDR3 DNA is TGTGCCAGCAGTACCGGGGGGGATTCACCCCTCCACTTT. Its translation: CASSTGGDSPLHF.

The rearrangement uses TRBV5-4 and TRBJ1-2; D possibly corresponds to TRBD1 (6 bases). The CDR3 is 14 residues long. Germline lookup yields CDR1 SGHNT and CDR2 YYREEE (reference sequence). The V end was cut by 2 bases, the J end by 7 bases, with 15 bases between. The CDR3 is CASSFGGRSRGYTF. CDR3 DNA sequence: TGTGCCAGCAGCTTCGGGGGGCGATCTCGTGGCTACACCTTC.

V is TRBV6-1 and J is TRBJ1-2, with 7 positions matching TRBD1. The CDR3 loop spans 14 amino acids. Germline V gene lookup returns CDR1 MNHNS and CDR2 SASEGT. V was pared by 2 bases and J by 6 bases, with 6 bases of the junction left unmatched. The CDR3 DNA is TGTGCCAGCAGTGAACGGACAGGTTATCATGGCTACACCTTC. Translating it yields CASSERTGYHGYTF.

The CDR3 DNA is TGCGCCAGCAGCTATGTAGCGGGGCGGACCGGGGAGCTGTTTTTT. Translating it yields CASSYVAGRTGELFF. The chain links TRBV5-1 to TRBJ2-2; TRBD2 matches 8 bases. The J segment lost 5 bases and the V segment lost 3 bases, leaving 6 bases of the junction unmatched. Germline V gives CDR1 SGHRS, CDR2 YFSETQ. There are 15 residues in the CDR3.

This chain connects TRBV9 to TRBJ2-2; D gene unclear. Trimming shortened V by 6 bases and J by 3 bases, and 9 bases separated the two germline ends. CDR3 length equals 13 residues. The germline gives CDR1 SGDLS, CDR2 YYNGEE. The CDR3 loop is CASTSDYTGELFF. The CDR3 coding sequence is TGTGCCAGCACAAGCGATTACACCGGGGAGCTGTTTTTT.

The V call is TRBV5-1, the J call TRBJ1-6; D unresolved. This CDR3 is 13 amino acids long. Germline values: CDR1 SGHRS, CDR2 YFSETQ. Trimming cost V 0 bases and J 7 bases, with 5 bases left between them. The CDR3 bases are TGCGCCAGCAGCTTGGGGGCCAATTCACCCCTCCACTTT. Translating gives CASSLGANSPLHF.

The chain couples TRBV3-1 (or the pseudogene TRBV3-2) to TRBJ1-1, with 8 bases lining up with TRBD1. CDR1 is LGHDT, CDR2 YNNKEL, per germline (reference sequence). The CDR3 covers 14 residues. The trim removed 3 bases at V and 1 base at J, leaving 1 base unmatched. The CDR3 loop is CASSHDRGNTEAFF. CDR3 nucleotides: TGTGCCAGCAGCCATGACAGGGGGAACACTGAAGCTTTCTTT.

This chain joins TRBV13 and TRBJ2-5; 10 bases agree with TRBD2. CDR3 length: 15 amino acids. The germline V gene has CDR1 PRHDT and CDR2 FYEKMQ (reference sequence). Unmatched junction bases numbered 8, after V lost 5 bases and J lost 5 bases. For the CDR3, the DNA is TGTGCCAGCAGCCCATATTCGACTAGCGGGGAGACCCAGTACTTC. Protein: CASSPYSTSGETQYF.

This chain links TRBV5-1 with TRBJ1-1; 8 positions agree with TRBD1. The CDR3 is 14 residues long. Unmatched junction bases numbered 5, after V lost 4 bases and J lost 3 bases. The germline V gene encodes CDR1 SGHRS and CDR2 YFSETQ. This chain's CDR3 is CASSPRDRYTEAFF. CDR3 DNA sequence: TGCGCCAGCAGCCCCCGGGACAGGTACACTGAAGCTTTCTTT. The whole variable domain, remainder taken from reference TRBV5-1 and TRBJ1-1, is KAGVTQTPRYLIKTRGQQVTLSCSPISGHRSVSWYQQTPGQGLQFLFEYFSETQRNKGNFPGRFSGRQFSNSRSEMNVSTLELGDSALYLCASSPRDRYTEAFFGQGTRLTVV.

V gene TRBV2 combines with J gene TRBJ2-7; TRBD1 matches 8 bases. Germline CDR1 SNHLY, CDR2 FYNNEI. This CDR3 is built from 15 residues. The ends lost 4 bases at V and 2 bases at J; junction bases unmatched: 7. The DNA for the CDR3 is TGTGCCAGCAGTGTACAACAGGGGGATACCTACGAGCAGTACTTC. Encoded protein: CASSVQQGDTYEQYF.

J is TRBJ2-7 and V is TRBV7-9; no definite D call. V dropped 5 bases and J dropped 7 bases, with 12 bases sitting between them. CDR1 is SEHNR and CDR2 is FQNEAQ in the germline V gene (reference sequence). CDR3 length: 12 residues. CDR3 nucleotide sequence: TGTGCCAGCAGCATAGACCAGACAGAGCAGTACTTC. Translation: CASSIDQTEQYF.

This clone has just a few counts. The CDR3 coding sequence is TGCGCCACCGGTACCCGGGACAACTACGAGCAGTACTTC. Translating it yields CATGTRDNYEQYF. The chain uses TRBV5-1 and TRBJ2-7, with TRBD1 as a possible D gene (6 bases). CDR1 and CDR2 from the germline V gene are SGHRS and YFSETQ. The CDR3 contains 13 residues. Trimming shortened V by 9 bases and J by 3 bases, and 16 bases separated the two germline ends.

The chain joins TRBV2 to TRBJ1-1; TRBD1 is a possible D gene (5 bases). CDR1 and CDR2 (germline): SNHLY, FYNNEI. The CDR3 contains 13 residues. V shed 6 bases and J shed 4 bases, with 12 bases lying between them. Here the CDR3 DNA reads TGTGCCAGCAGGGAGGGGTTAGCCACTGAAGCTTTCTTT. Its translation is CASREGLATEAFF. Full variable domain (outside the CDR3, taken from reference TRBV2 and TRBJ1-1): EPEVTQTPSHQVTQMGQEVILRCVPISNHLYFYWYRQILGQKVEFLVSFYNNEISEKSEIFDDQFSVERPDGSNFTLKIRSTKLEDSAMYFCASREGLATEAFFGQGTRLTVV.

This chain links TRBV7-3 with TRBJ2-1; TRBD2 agrees at 9 bases. V shed 9 bases, J shed 2 bases, and the junction held 8 bases outside the gene matches. CDR1 SGHTA and CDR2 FQGTGA come from the germline V gene. There are 15 residues in the CDR3. This CDR3 is CASHPGLAPYNEQFF. DNA for the CDR3: TGTGCCAGTCACCCCGGACTAGCGCCCTACAATGAGCAGTTCTTC.

This sequence joins TRBV25-1 and TRBJ1-6; no definite D call. V was cut by 7 bases and J by 10 bases, with 14 bases left in between. The CDR3 spans 13 residues. CDR1 and CDR2 (germline): MGHDK, SYGVNS. The DNA for the CDR3 is TGTGCCAGCACCCAGGCCGGGAGATCACCCCTCCACTTT. Translated, it gives CASTQAGRSPLHF. The whole variable domain, remainder taken from reference TRBV25-1 and TRBJ1-6, is EADIYQTPRYLVIGTGKKITLECSQTMGHDKMYWYQQDPGMELHLIHYSYGVNSTEKGDLSSESTVSRIRTEHFPLTLESARPSHTSQYLCASTQAGRSPLHFGNGTRLTVT.

The chain carries TRBV12-3 or TRBV12-4 and TRBJ2-1; no firm D call. The V gene lost 6 bases and the J gene lost 6 bases, with 12 bases spanning the gap. The CDR3 contains 13 residues. For the CDR3, the DNA is TGTGCCAGCAGGCTGGTAGGCGGCAATGAGCAGTTCTTC. Protein sequence: CASRLVGGNEQFF.

CDR3 nucleotides: TGTGCCAGCAGTGAACCACAGGGTCGGGCCGGGGAGCTGTTTTTT. It codes for CASSEPQGRAGELFF. The gene calls are TRBV25-1 and TRBJ2-2, with D maybe TRBD1 (6 bases). Trimming shortened V by 2 bases and J by 6 bases, and 13 bases separated the two germline ends. The CDR3 sequence is 15 residues long. Germline V lookup: CDR1 MGHDK, CDR2 SYGVNS.